A single sample gave rise to the 14 T cell receptor beta chains below, sequenced in a study of cytomegalovirus exposure and HLA in healthy donors. It was with 60 Vbeta and 13 Jbeta primers that the PCR ran. TCRdb keeps only in-frame clones here, not all; method: immunoSEQ multiplex PCR. The table records roughly 99,000 clones, about three quarters of them present only once. The sequenced material came from PBMCs. The receptor set was obtained from a man in his thirties or forties in good health and CMV-seronegative.

This clone appeared once. The same CDR3 also results from other DNA sequences found in this sample. The chain employs TRBV6-5 and TRBJ2-2; 9 positions agree with TRBD1. The CDR3 runs 15 residues. The junction had 5 bases not matched to a gene; V was cut back by 6 bases and J by 3 bases. Germline V CDR1 and CDR2: MNHEY, SVGAGI. The CDR3 DNA is TGTGCCAGCAGCCTGGGACAGGGTTACACCGGGGAGCTGTTTTTT. Translated, it gives CASSLGQGYTGELFF.

This sequence joins TRBV28 and TRBJ2-7, with TRBD1 identical over 7 bases. This CDR3 spans 16 amino acids. Germline CDR1 reads MDHEN; CDR2 reads SYDVKM. V was pared by 5 bases and J by 2 bases, with 12 bases of the junction left unmatched. The CDR3 DNA sequence: TGTGCCAGCAGTCCCGGGACAGAGCACGCCCCCTACGAGCAGTACTTC. This encodes CASSPGTEHAPYEQYF.

The chain has TRBV28 and TRBJ2-5, with 9 bases identical to TRBD2. CDR1 and CDR2 (germline): MDHEN, SYDVKM. CDR3 length equals 17 residues. J gave up 3 bases and V 6 bases, and 14 bases lay outside the gene matches. In nucleotides, the CDR3 is TGTGCCAGCAGCCCTAGGAGATATAGCGGGAGAGAAGAGACCCAGTACTTC. Protein: CASSPRRYSGREETQYF.

A few counts support this clone. This sequence joins TRBV5-8 and TRBJ2-7; D is possibly TRBD1 (6 bases). Trimming pared 6 bases from V and 1 base from J, leaving 11 bases between. This CDR3 comprises 13 residues. CDR1 SGHTS and CDR2 YDEGEE come from the germline V gene. The CDR3 nucleotides read TGTGCCAGCAACTTCAGGGGTTCCTACGAGCAGTACTTC. Amino acid sequence: CASNFRGSYEQYF. The full variable domain, with the rest looked up from reference TRBV5-8 and TRBJ2-7, is EAGVTQSPTHLIKTRGQQATLRCSPISGHTSVYWYQQALGLGLQFLLWYDEGEERNRGNFPPRFSGRQFPNYSSELNVNALELEDSALYLCASNFRGSYEQYFGPGTRLTVT.

This clone has a single count. The V call is TRBV29-1, the J call TRBJ2-7, with D unresolved. The CDR3 is made up of 10 amino acids. Germline assignment: CDR1 SQVTM and CDR2 ANQGSEA. Deletions cut 5 bases from V and 5 bases from J, with 7 bases between. CDR3 in amino acids: CSVLVNEQYF. The DNA for the CDR3 is TGCAGCGTTTTAGTTAACGAGCAGTACTTC.

The J gene is TRBJ1-2, the V gene TRBV7-6; 9 bases agree with TRBD1. The J segment lost 5 bases and the V segment lost 4 bases, leaving 5 bases of the junction unmatched. The CDR3 extends over 14 amino acids. Germline V gene lookup returns CDR1 SGHVS and CDR2 FNYEAQ. The CDR3 DNA is TGTGCCAGCAGCTCTCCCGGGACAGGGTATGGCTACACCTTC. Encoded protein: CASSSPGTGYGYTF.

The CDR3 nucleotides read TGTGCCAGCAGCCCCGGGACTAGCATGAGAGACATTCAGTACTTC. This codes for CASSPGTSMRDIQYF. The V gene is TRBV5-4, the J gene TRBJ2-4, with 9 nucleotides matching TRBD2. After removal of 4 bases from V and 8 bases from J, the junction contained 10 bases not matched to a gene. Per germline, CDR1 SGHNT and CDR2 YYREEE (reference sequence). This CDR3 comprises 15 residues. The complete variable domain, with remaining parts taken from reference TRBV5-4 and TRBJ2-4, reads ETGVTQSPTHLIKTRGQQVTLRCSSQSGHNTVSWYQQALGQGPQFIFQYYREEENGRGNFPPRFSGLQFPNYSSELNVNALELDDSALYLCASSPGTSMRDIQYFGAGTRLSVL.

This clone occurred a few times. The V gene is TRBV5-4, the J gene TRBJ2-3, with D unresolved. Per the germline V gene, CDR1 is SGHNT and CDR2 is YYREEE (reference sequence). This CDR3 has 12 amino acids. Trimming pared 3 bases from V and 2 bases from J, leaving 4 bases between. The CDR3 bases are TGTGCCAGCAGCTCTATCACAGATACGCAGTATTTT. It codes for CASSSITDTQYF. Full variable domain (missing parts from reference TRBV5-4 and TRBJ2-3): ETGVTQSPTHLIKTRGQQVTLRCSSQSGHNTVSWYQQALGQGPQFIFQYYREEENGRGNFPPRFSGLQFPNYSSELNVNALELDDSALYLCASSSITDTQYFGPGTRLTVL.

V gene TRBV5-1 combines with J gene TRBJ2-3; possibly TRBD2 for D (5 bases). This CDR3 comprises 15 residues. CDR1 and CDR2 from the germline V gene are SGHRS and YFSETQ. With 5 bases removed from V and 1 base from J, the gap between germline ends came to 14 bases. CDR3 sequence: CASRTEGYGTDTQYF. CDR3 DNA sequence: TGCGCCAGCAGAACCGAGGGATATGGCACAGATACGCAGTATTTT.

The chain joins TRBV6-5 to TRBJ1-1, with 7 nucleotides matching TRBD1. In germline, CDR1 is MNHEY, CDR2 SVGAGI. V shed 2 bases, J shed 1 base, and the junction held 7 bases outside the gene matches. This CDR3 is built from 16 residues. The CDR3 bases are TGTGCCAGCAGTTACCTAGGGGACAGAGCGAACACTGAAGCTTTCTTT. This gives the protein CASSYLGDRANTEAFF.

The rearrangement joins TRBV10-2 to TRBJ1-5; D unresolved. Germline V lookup: CDR1 WSHSY, CDR2 SAAADI. V was shortened by 3 bases and J by 6 bases, with 6 bases between the two germline ends. The CDR3 is 12 residues long. CDR3 in amino acids: CASSELFQPQHF. DNA for the CDR3: TGCGCCAGCAGTGAACTATTTCAGCCCCAGCATTTT.

This clone has a handful of counts. The chain couples TRBV5-4 to TRBJ2-5; TRBD1 is a possible D gene (6 bases). In germline, CDR1 is SGHNT, CDR2 YYREEE (reference sequence). CDR3 length: 15 residues. The V end was cut by 2 bases, the J end by 1 base, with 12 bases between. The CDR3 DNA reads as TGTGCCAGCAGCTTAGGGACAACGGCCCAAGAGACCCAGTACTTC. This translates into CASSLGTTAQETQYF.

The chain recombines TRBV9 with TRBJ2-5; D not certain. There are 14 residues in the CDR3. CDR1 and CDR2 from the germline V gene are SGDLS and YYNGEE. V lost 4 bases, J lost 2 bases, and 12 bases lay in between. Here the CDR3 reads CASSPRPIQETQYF. The CDR3 DNA reads TGTGCCAGCAGCCCGAGGCCCATACAAGAGACCCAGTACTTC.

This rearrangement joins TRBV10-1 to TRBJ2-7, with 10 bases identical to TRBD1. The CDR3 runs 17 residues. The junction had 11 bases not matched to a gene; V was cut back by 4 bases and J by 2 bases. Germline V lookup: CDR1 WNHNN, CDR2 SYGVQD (reference sequence). CDR3 residues: CASSVGDRGRGPYEQYF. The CDR3 bases are TGCGCCAGCAGTGTGGGGGACAGGGGTCGAGGACCCTACGAGCAGTACTTC.